This T cell receptor beta chain derives from a study of T cells after yellow fever vaccination (dated by TCRdb to the late 2010s). Background for the entire study: Libraries from fractions with low cell numbers were prepared with the SMART-Seq v4 Ultra Low Input RNA kit. Blood was collected at multiple timepoints before and after primary and secondary immunization, and bulk PBMC replicates and cell subsets were isolated. To track T-cell clones before and after primary and booster YFV17D yellow fever vaccination, bulk TCR alpha and beta repertoires were sequenced longitudinally. The cohort comprised two healthy male donors, one aged 18 to 30 and one aged 30 to 39 years. On the study overall, not on this receptor specifically: Because only a couple of donors were included in the study, the extent to which the findings can be generalized is limited. A small share of clonotypes was detected in both CD4 and CD8 compartments, with the overlap likely arising from convergent recombination. The secondary T-cell response was weaker than the primary response but faster, peaking on day 5 instead of day 15. FACS-sorted repertoires could contain abundant contaminating clonotypes from the bulk population, so computational filtering was required. After the booster, most clones that had expanded after primary vaccination were detected again (nearly 97% of CD4 and around 88% of CD8), suggesting broad maintenance of memory.

The CDR3 goes from the cysteine to the phenylalanine over 15 residues. Just the 45-base CDR3 DNA is kept, in frame starting at base 1. V trim: 6 bases; J trim: 9 bases; unmatched bases: 16. Looking up the germline V gene (reference sequence) yields CDR1 DFQATT and CDR2 SNEGSKA. This clonotype was detected only a few times. Its recognized antigen is unknown. The input lacks base qualities; no much larger clone sits a single base away. The sample's treatment or condition label, in plain terms: live attenuated yellow fever vaccine strain. PBMCs were isolated from peripheral blood using a standard Ficoll-Paque protocol. Dynabeads CD4 and CD8 positive selection kits were used to isolate CD4 and CD8 T-cell fractions. RNA was extracted with TriZol from bulk PBMCs, CD4 and CD8 fractions, and dextramer-positive and dextramer-negative fractions. Synthesis of TCR cDNA relied on 5'RACE template switching, a step that introduced a universal primer site along with unique molecular identifiers. cDNA synthesis was primed from both the TCR alpha and TCR beta constant segments. Libraries were amplified in two PCR steps, with sample barcodes and sequencing adapters added in the second step. Libraries were sequenced on Illumina HiSeq 2500 (2x100 bp) or NovaSeq (2x150 bp). The paper's processing steps were these. MIGEC handled demultiplexing of reads and collapsing into UMI consensus sequences, while MiXCR performed V(D)J alignment. Using edgeR on replicate PBMC samples, clonotypes were called vaccine-responding if FDR was below 0.01 and the log2 fold change was above 5 up to day 15. Bulk clonotypes were assigned CD4 or CD8 identity according to which sequenced CD4 or CD8 repertoire held them at higher abundance. The public reads were run again by TCRdb, first through fastp at Q25 and then through MiXCR, and only productive beta chains were kept. When rows share a CDR3 protein, they turn into one entry using the most common DNA and genes. TCRdb, rather than the study authors, made the V and J calls. This sample lists tens of thousands of distinct CDR3 sequences; about 7.7% were detected once. In total, the top ten clones hold roughly two fifths of the sample.

The sequence came from a man aged 25-40 years who received the YFV17D yellow fever vaccine. This sequence uses TRBV20-1 and TRBJ2-1; 8 of the junction bases match TRBD2. The source material was CD8+ T cells sorted from PBMCs, sampled on the day of the yellow fever booster vaccination. The encoded CDR3 is CSASPPRGLESEQFF. The DNA sequence reads TGCAGTGCCTCACCTCCGCGGGGACTAGAGAGTGAGCAGTTCTTC.